This TCR beta chain was profiled in a study of blood T cell repertoires in COVID-19. Study context: PBMCs, B-cell-depleted T cells, or T cells were the source of the cDNA or gDNA that made up the material.

The CDR3 has 15 amino acids. Unmatched junction bases numbered 11, after V lost 11 bases and J lost 4 bases. Germline V gives CDR1 LNHDA, CDR2 SQIVND (reference sequence). In the authors' workflow: Reference gene primers were amplified, and this amplification served to estimate nucleated cell counts. Data came from immunoSEQ multiplex PCR; TCRdb stores just in-frame clones and leaves some out. V and J calls and clone size are those listed in that table; D and trimming were worked out from the DNA. The sample consists of tens of thousands of clones, about 85% of them appearing once. Input material: peripheral blood. This receptor was identified in a man at least 80 years old with acute or convalescent COVID-19. The chain joins TRBV19 to TRBJ2-7; 13 nucleotides match TRBD2. DNA for the CDR3: TGTGCCGGGACTAGCGGGACCAACATTGATTACGAGCAGTACTTC. Its protein product is CAGTSGTNIDYEQYF.